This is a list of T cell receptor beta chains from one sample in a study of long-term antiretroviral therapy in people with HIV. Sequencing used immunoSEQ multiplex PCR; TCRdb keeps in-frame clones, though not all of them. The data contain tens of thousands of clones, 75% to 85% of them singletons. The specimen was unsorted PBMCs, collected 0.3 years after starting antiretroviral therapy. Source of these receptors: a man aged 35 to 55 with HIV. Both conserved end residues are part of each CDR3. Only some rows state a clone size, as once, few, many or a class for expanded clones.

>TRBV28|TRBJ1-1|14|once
CASSVGGQGTEAFF
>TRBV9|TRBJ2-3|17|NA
CASSVAGWGGPFGTQYF
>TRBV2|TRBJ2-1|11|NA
CASSTGSVLFF
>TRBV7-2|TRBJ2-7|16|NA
CASSLRGAGITYEQYF
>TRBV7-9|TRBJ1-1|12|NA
CASSLNTVEAFF
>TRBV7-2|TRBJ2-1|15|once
CASSFRDSSYNEQFF
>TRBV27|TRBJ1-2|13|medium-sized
CASSSGTDYGYTF
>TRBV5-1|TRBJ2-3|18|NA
CASSLLSIRTGGVYTQYF
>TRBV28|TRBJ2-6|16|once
CASSRDGLPGANVLTF
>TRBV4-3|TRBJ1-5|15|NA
CASSQGWGGNQPQHF